These 13 T cell receptor beta chains were all obtained from the same sample, sequenced in a study of blood T cells in healthy people across ages. The use of a sample-barcoded 5' primer and a J-beta primer mix characterized a second PCR of roughly 6 to 12 cycles. TCRdb fed the 5' RACE reads into MiXCR, producing one record per CDR3 protein. The sample has roughly 800,000 distinct CDR3 sequences, 58% seen once. Source material: blood. The receptor set was obtained from a man aged 25-40 years in good health.

This chain uses TRBV3-1 with TRBJ1-1; weak D call: TRBD1 (5 bases). The CDR3 is made up of 14 amino acids. Germline CDR1 LGHDT, CDR2 YNNKEL (reference sequence). The V end lost 3 bases, the J end lost 2 bases, and 10 bases lay between the germline ends. The CDR3 loop reads CASSHRDGNTEAFF. The CDR3 bases are TGTGCCAGCAGCCACCGGGACGGAAACACTGAAGCTTTCTTT.

V gene TRBV12-3 or TRBV12-4 combines with J gene TRBJ2-1; 10 positions match TRBD1. This CDR3 is built from 17 residues. The V gene end was trimmed by 3 bases and the J gene end by 3 bases; junction bases not matched to a gene: 8. The DNA for the CDR3 is TGTGCCAGCAGTTTTAGGGGGACAGGGGACCTCTACAATGAGCAGTTCTTC. Translated, it gives CASSFRGTGDLYNEQFF.

The chain recombines TRBV20-1 with TRBJ2-3; 12 bases map to TRBD1. Germline V gives CDR1 DFQATT, CDR2 SNEGSKA (reference sequence). The V and J ends lost 2 bases and 3 bases, in that order; junction bases with no gene match: 15. The CDR3 has 19 amino acids. DNA of the CDR3: TGCAGTGCTAGATCGGGTGCGGGGACAGGGGGCGTCCGAACAGATACGCAGTATTTT. Translating it yields CSARSGAGTGGVRTDTQYF.

Here the CDR3 DNA reads TGTGCCAGCAGTGAAGATTGGGTGCAGGAGACCCAGTACTTC. This sequence encodes CASSEDWVQETQYF. The rearrangement links TRBV6-1 to TRBJ2-4; D unresolved. The J call may be in error: the DNA end matches TRBJ2-5 better. This CDR3 has 14 amino acids. Germline CDR1 reads MNHNS; CDR2 reads SASEGT.

The chain uses TRBV28 and TRBJ1-2; D is possibly TRBD1 (6 bases). V was pared by 6 bases and J by 5 bases, with 13 bases between. The CDR3 consists of 13 residues. CDR1 is MDHEN, CDR2 SYDVKM, per germline. The CDR3 spells CASRGAMAYGYTF. DNA of the CDR3: TGTGCCAGCAGGGGGGCGATGGCTTATGGCTACACCTTC.

The V and J genes are TRBV5-1 and TRBJ1-1; D remains ambiguous. Per germline, CDR1 SGHRS and CDR2 YFSETQ. The CDR3 is 16 residues long. Deletions cut 2 bases from V and 0 bases from J, with 14 bases between. The DNA for the CDR3 is TGCGCCAGCAGCTTTAGTTCCCACGGACTGAACACTGAAGCTTTCTTT. It codes for CASSFSSHGLNTEAFF.

The J gene is TRBJ1-5, the V gene TRBV6-6; 8 positions agree with TRBD1. J lost 7 bases, V lost 2 bases, and 4 bases had no gene match. This CDR3 region has 14 residues. Per germline, CDR1 MNHNY and CDR2 SVGAGI (reference sequence). CDR3 region: CASSYGQGLQPQHF. In nucleotides, the CDR3 is TGTGCCAGCAGTTACGGACAGGGTTTACAGCCCCAGCATTTT.

The rearrangement uses TRBV7-2 and TRBJ2-4, with 12 bases aligning to TRBD2. CDR3 length: 17 amino acids. From germline, CDR1 is SGHTA and CDR2 FQGNSA. J gave up 4 bases and V 5 bases, and 9 bases lay outside the gene matches. The CDR3 DNA sequence: TGTGCCAGCAGCCCCCAGACTAGCGGGGGCGTAAAAAACATTCAGTACTTC. It specifies CASSPQTSGGVKNIQYF.

The chain is built from TRBV12-3 or TRBV12-4 and TRBJ2-1; the match to TRBD1 covers 8 bases. The CDR3 is 12 residues long. V was pared by 7 bases and J by 9 bases, with 5 bases of the junction left unmatched. The CDR3 DNA reads TGTGCCAGCAACAGGGGGTTTGGTGAGCAGTTCTTC. This encodes CASNRGFGEQFF.

In the case of this clonotype: This may arise from a read error, as a much more abundant clone is one base away. The chain combines TRBV5-6 with TRBJ2-3; 12 bases map to TRBD1. V lost 7 bases and J lost 6; bases outside the gene matches: 12. Germline assignment: CDR1 SGHDT and CDR2 YYEEEE. CDR3 length equals 16 residues. The CDR3 reads CASGSMGQGAADTQYF. CDR3 nucleotides: TGTGCCAGCGGCTCTATGGGACAGGGGGCGGCCGATACGCAGTATTTT.

This clonotype was found once. Because the CDR3 is missing its conserved closing phenylalanine or tryptophan, this is likely a read error. CDR3 DNA: TGCGCCAGCAGCTTGGCCGAATACGGAAGCTCCTACGAGCAGTACATC. Encoded protein: CASSLAEYGSSYEQYI. The chain combines TRBV5-1 with TRBJ2-7; D is unresolved. The CDR3 sequence is 16 residues long. The germline gives CDR1 SGHRS, CDR2 YFSETQ. The ends were cut back, 0 bases at V and 0 bases at J, with 13 bases in the middle.

The chain recombines TRBV6-2 or TRBV6-3 with TRBJ2-1; the D gene could be TRBD1 or TRBD2 (5 bases each). Trimming shortened V by 0 bases and J by 5 bases, and 17 bases separated the two germline ends. Germline V gene lookup returns CDR1 MNHEY and CDR2 SVGEGT. The CDR3 loop spans 17 amino acids. Written as DNA, the CDR3 is TGTGCCAGCAGTTACTCCCCGGATCTGGGGGTGGACAATGAGCAGTTCTTC. Translated: CASSYSPDLGVDNEQFF.

This clonotype was found a few times. V gene TRBV4-2 combines with J gene TRBJ2-6; D unclear. The CDR3 runs to 15 residues. Per the germline V gene, CDR1 is LGHNA and CDR2 is YNFKEQ. V lost 5 bases and J lost 3, with 11 bases in between. CDR3 region: CASSGPEIGANVLTF. The CDR3 nucleotides are TGTGCCAGCAGCGGTCCAGAGATTGGGGCCAACGTCCTGACTTTC.